This T cell receptor (beta chain) was documented in a study of control samples from healthy donors and cancer patients. V was shortened by 6 bases and J by 3 bases, with 14 bases between the two germline ends. CDR3 length: 15 residues. Germline V gene data show CDR1 as MNHEY and CDR2 as SVGAGI. Only in-frame clones appear in the TCRdb table, and some are missing; sequencing was by immunoSEQ multiplex PCR. The repertoire holds about 120,000 clones, 75% to 95% seen once, with under 3% in the top ten. Sequencing was performed on blood. V and J are TRBV6-5 and TRBJ1-4; D call uncertain. The TCR sequence derives from a man aged 40-55 years in good health. CDR3 nucleotides: TGTGCCAGCAGCTTCGGCGGGAGCCCTAATGAAAAACTGTTTTTT. Protein product: CASSFGGSPNEKLFF.